The text below deals with one T cell receptor (beta chain). Seattle patients were enrolled during active infection and followed longitudinally. The data stem from a study of blood T cell repertoires in COVID-19. Looking at the study overall: Some COVID-19 samples were acute and others convalescent; all came from the United States, Italy and Spain.

Profiling relied on immunoSEQ multiplex PCR, and the TCRdb table lists in-frame clones only, not all of them. Of roughly 160,000 clones listed, more than 75% are singletons. Germline CDR1 is SGHRS and CDR2 is YFSETQ. The CDR3 runs 21 residues. The V and J ends lost 0 bases and 4 bases respectively, with 28 bases between them. The chain uses TRBV5-1 and TRBJ2-2, with D perhaps matching TRBD1 (7 bases). Sequencing was carried out using peripheral blood. This TCR was sampled from a man aged 18 to 35 with COVID-19, enrolled during active disease. The CDR3 DNA follows: TGCGCCAGCAGCTTGGCGCCCCAGCGGGCGCAACTAGGGGGCCCCACCGGGGAGCTGTTTTTT. Its protein is CASSLAPQRAQLGGPTGELFF.